This TCR beta chain was identified during a study of patients and donors after allogeneic stem cell transplantation. Germline V CDR1 and CDR2: SGHRS, YFSETQ. V was pared by 0 bases and J by 3 bases, with 9 bases between. CDR3 size: 14 residues. Each CDR3 protein gets one entry after TCRdb re-called the RT-PCR reads with MiXCR. The sample carries hundreds of thousands of distinct CDR3 sequences, around 40% recorded once. This chain connects TRBV5-1 to TRBJ1-2; D may be TRBD1 (6 bases). The specimen was blood, either unsorted or a sorted T cell fraction (not recorded which). This sequence was found in a human donor who was either an allogeneic HSCT recipient or a stem cell or donor lymphocyte infusion donor (not recorded which). It is not recorded whose cells these are; they may come from a transplant donor. CDR3 amino acids: CASSLDRDHYGYTF. In DNA form, the CDR3 reads TGCGCCAGCAGCTTGGACAGGGACCACTATGGCTACACCTTC. Looking up the rest from reference TRBV5-1 and TRBJ1-2 gives the full variable domain: KAGVTQTPRYLIKTRGQQVTLSCSPISGHRSVSWYQQTPGQGLQFLFEYFSETQRNKGNFPGRFSGRQFSNSRSEMNVSTLELGDSALYLCASSLDRDHYGYTFGSGTRLTVV.